Each of the 6 T cell receptor beta chains below was sequenced from the same sample in a study of patients and donors after allogeneic stem cell transplantation. Each CDR3 protein gets one entry after TCRdb re-called the RT-PCR reads with MiXCR. The sample contains 920,000 or so distinct CDR3 sequences, over 15% of which appear only once. Input material: blood, either unsorted or a sorted T cell fraction (not recorded which). These TCRs come from a human donor who was either an allogeneic HSCT recipient or a stem cell or donor lymphocyte infusion donor (not recorded which). It is not recorded whose cells these are; they may come from a transplant donor.

There are many counts of this clonotype. The genes are TRBV5-6 and TRBJ2-1; a weak D match, TRBD2 (5 bases). CDR1 is SGHDT and CDR2 is YYEEEE in the germline V gene. CDR3 size: 12 residues. The V end lost 3 bases, the J end lost 14 bases, and 15 bases lay between the germline ends. The CDR3 nucleotides are TGTGCCAGCAGCTCTTCCTGGGGAGAGGAGTTCTTC. Translated, it gives CASSSSWGEEFF.

This clonotype showed up many times. The chain recombines TRBV6-5 with TRBJ1-3, with D unclear. The CDR3 has 15 amino acids. The germline V gene has CDR1 MNHEY and CDR2 SVGAGI. The V and J ends lost 0 bases and 2 bases respectively, with 8 bases between them. CDR3 residues: CASSYSRDTGNTIYF. CDR3 coding DNA: TGTGCCAGCAGTTACTCGAGGGATACTGGAAACACCATATATTTT.

This clonotype was counted only a few times. The J gene is TRBJ2-3, the V gene TRBV5-1, with D maybe TRBD2 (7 bases). CDR1 and CDR2 (germline): SGHRS, YFSETQ. Trimming removed 6 bases at V and 2 bases at J, with 16 bases between. CDR3 length equals 15 residues. The CDR3 loop is CASKRVGGDTDTQYF. CDR3 coding DNA: TGCGCCAGCAAGCGAGTAGGGGGGGACACAGATACGCAGTATTTT. Using reference TRBV5-1 and TRBJ2-3 for the parts outside the CDR3, the full variable domain is KAGVTQTPRYLIKTRGQQVTLSCSPISGHRSVSWYQQTPGQGLQFLFEYFSETQRNKGNFPGRFSGRQFSNSRSEMNVSTLELGDSALYLCASKRVGGDTDTQYFGPGTRLTVL.

Many counts were recorded for this clonotype. The genes are TRBV5-1 and TRBJ2-1; TRBD2 is a possible D gene (6 bases). Germline V CDR1 and CDR2: SGHRS, YFSETQ. V dropped 4 bases and J dropped 0 bases, with 11 bases sitting between them. This CDR3 contains 15 residues. CDR3 DNA: TGCGCCAGCAGCCGGACTATTAACTCCTACAATGAGCAGTTCTTC. It yields the protein CASSRTINSYNEQFF.

The chain employs TRBV24-1 and TRBJ2-1; unclear D gene. The V and J ends lost 2 bases and 3 bases respectively, with 7 bases between them. Germline CDR1 is KGHDR and CDR2 is SFDVKD. The CDR3 is 14 amino acids. The CDR3 spells CATSDYRSYNEQFF. The CDR3 DNA is TGTGCCACCAGTGATTACCGGAGCTACAATGAGCAGTTCTTC.

The chain links TRBV30 to TRBJ1-2; TRBD1 is a possible D gene (5 bases). Trimming pared 3 bases from V and 2 bases from J, leaving 13 bases between. The CDR3 extends over 14 amino acids. Looked up from germline, CDR1 is GTSNPN and CDR2 is SVGIG (reference sequence). The CDR3 DNA is TGTGCCTGGAGAGGCAGGGAGGGAAACTATGGCTACACCTTC. Translated: CAWRGREGNYGYTF. Using reference TRBV30 and TRBJ1-2 for the parts outside the CDR3, the full variable domain is SQTIHQWPATLVQPVGSPLSLECTVEGTSNPNLYWYRQAAGRGLQLLFYSVGIGQISSEVPQNLSASRPQDRQFILSSKKLLLSDSGFYLCAWRGREGNYGYTFGSGTRLTVV.